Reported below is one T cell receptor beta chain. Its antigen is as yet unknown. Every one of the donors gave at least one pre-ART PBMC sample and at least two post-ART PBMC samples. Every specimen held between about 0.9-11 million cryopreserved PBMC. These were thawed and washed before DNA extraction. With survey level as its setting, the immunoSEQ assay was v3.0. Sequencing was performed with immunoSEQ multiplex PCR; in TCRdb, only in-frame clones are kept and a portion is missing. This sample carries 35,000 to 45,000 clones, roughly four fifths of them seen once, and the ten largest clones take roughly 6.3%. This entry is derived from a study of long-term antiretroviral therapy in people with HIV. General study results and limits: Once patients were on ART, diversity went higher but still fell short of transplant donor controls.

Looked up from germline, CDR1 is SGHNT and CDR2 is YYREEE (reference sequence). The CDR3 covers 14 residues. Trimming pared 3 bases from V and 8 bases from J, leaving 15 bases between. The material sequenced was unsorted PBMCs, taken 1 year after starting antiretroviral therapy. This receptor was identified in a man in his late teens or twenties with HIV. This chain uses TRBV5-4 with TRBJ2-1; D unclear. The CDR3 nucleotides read TGTGCCAGCAGCTGGGCTTCTAGAACGGATGAGCAGTTCTTC. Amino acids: CASSWASRTDEQFF.